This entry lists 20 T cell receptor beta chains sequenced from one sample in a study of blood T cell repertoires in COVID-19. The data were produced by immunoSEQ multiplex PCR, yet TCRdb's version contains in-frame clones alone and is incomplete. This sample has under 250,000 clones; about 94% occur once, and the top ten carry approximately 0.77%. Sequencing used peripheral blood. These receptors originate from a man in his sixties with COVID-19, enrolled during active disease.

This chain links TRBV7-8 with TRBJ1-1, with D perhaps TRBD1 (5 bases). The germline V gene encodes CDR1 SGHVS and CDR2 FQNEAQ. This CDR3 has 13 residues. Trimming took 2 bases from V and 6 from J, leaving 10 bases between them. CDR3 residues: CASSLQGFAEAFF. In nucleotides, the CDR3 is TGTGCCAGCAGCTTACAGGGTTTCGCTGAAGCTTTCTTT.

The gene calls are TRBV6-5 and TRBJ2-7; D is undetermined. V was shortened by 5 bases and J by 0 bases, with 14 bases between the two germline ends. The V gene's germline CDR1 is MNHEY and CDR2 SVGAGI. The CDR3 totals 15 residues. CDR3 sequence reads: CASSPLQTISYEQYF. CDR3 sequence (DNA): TGTGCCAGCAGTCCGCTTCAGACAATCTCCTACGAGCAGTACTTC.

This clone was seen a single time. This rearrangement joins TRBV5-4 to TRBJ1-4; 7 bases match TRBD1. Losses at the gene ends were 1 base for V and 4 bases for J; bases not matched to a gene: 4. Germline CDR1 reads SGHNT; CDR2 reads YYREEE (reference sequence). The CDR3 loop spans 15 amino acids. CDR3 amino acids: CASSLRGQLNEKLFF. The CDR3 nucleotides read TGTGCCAGCAGCTTGAGGGGACAGCTTAATGAAAAACTGTTTTTT.

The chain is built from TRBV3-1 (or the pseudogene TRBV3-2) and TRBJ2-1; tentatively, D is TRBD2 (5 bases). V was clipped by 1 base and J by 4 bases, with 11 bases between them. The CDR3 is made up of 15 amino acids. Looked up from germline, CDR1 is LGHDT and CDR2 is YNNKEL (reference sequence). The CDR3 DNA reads TGTGCCAGCAGCCAAGGTCGGGGATATTACAATGAGCAGTTCTTC. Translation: CASSQGRGYYNEQFF.

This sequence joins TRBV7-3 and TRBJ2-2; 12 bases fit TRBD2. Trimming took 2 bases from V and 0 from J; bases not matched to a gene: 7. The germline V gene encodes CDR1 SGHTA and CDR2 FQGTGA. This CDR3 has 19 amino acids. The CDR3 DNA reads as TGTGCCAGCAGCTTAGGTTTGCTAGCGGGAGGGCCGAACACCGGGGAGCTGTTTTTT. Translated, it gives CASSLGLLAGGPNTGELFF.

The CDR3 DNA sequence: TGTGCCACCAGCATAAGGACTAGCGGGGGGGCCGGGGAGCTGTTTTTT. Protein: CATSIRTSGGAGELFF. The chain is built from TRBV15 and TRBJ2-2; TRBD2 matches 15 bases. With V trimmed by 4 bases and J by 6 bases, 3 bases remained unmatched. The CDR3 is made up of 16 amino acids. From germline, CDR1 is LNHNV and CDR2 YYDKDF (reference sequence).

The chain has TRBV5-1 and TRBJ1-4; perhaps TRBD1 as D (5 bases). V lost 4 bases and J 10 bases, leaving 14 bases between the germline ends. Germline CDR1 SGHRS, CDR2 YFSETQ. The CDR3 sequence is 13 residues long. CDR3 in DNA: TGCGCCAGCAGCCAAACCCCGGGGGGAAAACTGTTTTTT. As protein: CASSQTPGGKLFF.

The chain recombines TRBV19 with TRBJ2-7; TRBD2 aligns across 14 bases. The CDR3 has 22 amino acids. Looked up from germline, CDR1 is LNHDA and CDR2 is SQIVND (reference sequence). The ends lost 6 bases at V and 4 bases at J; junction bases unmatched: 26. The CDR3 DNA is TGTGCCAGTAGATTGAAGGACAGGAGCTTTCCGGGACTAGCGGGAGTTCCGTACGAGCAGTACTTC. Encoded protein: CASRLKDRSFPGLAGVPYEQYF. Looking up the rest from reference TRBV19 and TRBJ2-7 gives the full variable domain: DGGITQSPKYLFRKEGQNVTLSCEQNLNHDAMYWYRQDPGQGLRLIYYSQIVNDFQKGDIAEGYSVSREKKESFPLTVTSAQKNPTAFYLCASRLKDRSFPGLAGVPYEQYFGPGTRLTVT.

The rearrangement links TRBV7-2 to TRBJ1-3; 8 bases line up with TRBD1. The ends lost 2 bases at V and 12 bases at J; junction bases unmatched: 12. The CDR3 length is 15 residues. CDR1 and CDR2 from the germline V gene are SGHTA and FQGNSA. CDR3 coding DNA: TGTGCCAGCAGCTTAAGTTCCGGGACAGGTACAAGCATATATTTT. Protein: CASSLSSGTGTSIYF.

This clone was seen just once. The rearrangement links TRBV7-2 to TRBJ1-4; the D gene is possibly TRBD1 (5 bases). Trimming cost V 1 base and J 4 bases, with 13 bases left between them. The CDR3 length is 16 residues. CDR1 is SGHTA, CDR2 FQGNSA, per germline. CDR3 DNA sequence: TGTGCCAGCAGCTTAGGTCTGGGACTGGGTAATGAAAAACTGTTTTTT. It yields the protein CASSLGLGLGNEKLFF.

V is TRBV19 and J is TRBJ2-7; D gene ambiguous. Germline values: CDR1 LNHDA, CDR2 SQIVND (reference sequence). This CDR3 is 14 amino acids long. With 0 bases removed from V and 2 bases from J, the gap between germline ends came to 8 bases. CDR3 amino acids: CASSIEGIPYEQYF. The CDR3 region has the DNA TGTGCCAGTAGTATAGAGGGCATACCCTACGAGCAGTACTTC.

CDR3 sequence (DNA): TGTGCCAGCAGTGAACGAGAGGGTTGGGCGCAGCAGTACTTC. Translation gives CASSEREGWAQQYF. This chain connects TRBV25-1 to TRBJ2-7; D is possibly TRBD2 (5 bases). This CDR3 has 14 residues. CDR1 and CDR2 from the germline V gene are MGHDK and SYGVNS. Trimming took off 2 bases at V and 8 bases at J, with 16 bases between the two ends.

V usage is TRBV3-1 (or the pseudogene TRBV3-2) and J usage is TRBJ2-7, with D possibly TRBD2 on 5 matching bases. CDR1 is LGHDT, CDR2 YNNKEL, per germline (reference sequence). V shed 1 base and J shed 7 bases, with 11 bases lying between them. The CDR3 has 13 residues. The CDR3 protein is CASSQGSPGEQYF. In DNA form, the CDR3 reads TGTGCCAGCAGCCAAGGGTCCCCGGGGGAGCAGTACTTC.

CDR3 DNA sequence: TGTGCCAGCACGAGAAGCTCCTATAATTCACCCCTCCACTTT. Translation gives CASTRSSYNSPLHF. The genes are TRBV2 and TRBJ1-6, with D unclear. Germline V gene sequence: CDR1 SNHLY, CDR2 FYNNEI. V was cut by 7 bases and J by 0 bases, with 7 bases left in between. This CDR3 spans 14 amino acids.

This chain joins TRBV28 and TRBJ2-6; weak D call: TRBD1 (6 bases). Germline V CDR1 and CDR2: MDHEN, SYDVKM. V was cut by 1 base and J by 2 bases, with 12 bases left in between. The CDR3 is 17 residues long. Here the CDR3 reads CASSLFTGTAGANVLTF. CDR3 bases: TGTGCCAGCAGTTTATTCACAGGGACGGCTGGGGCCAACGTCCTGACTTTC.

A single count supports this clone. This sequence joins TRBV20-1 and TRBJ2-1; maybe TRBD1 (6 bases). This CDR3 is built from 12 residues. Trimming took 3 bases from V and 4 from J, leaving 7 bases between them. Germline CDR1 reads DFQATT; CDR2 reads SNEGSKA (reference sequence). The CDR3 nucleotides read TGCAGTGCTAGTACAGGGTACAATGAGCAGTTCTTC. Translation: CSASTGYNEQFF.

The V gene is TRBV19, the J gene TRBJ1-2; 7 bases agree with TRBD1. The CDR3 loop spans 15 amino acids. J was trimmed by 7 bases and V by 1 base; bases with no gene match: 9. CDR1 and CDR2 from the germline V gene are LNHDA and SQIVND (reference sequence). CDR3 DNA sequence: TGTGCCAGTAGTATAGGCCCGACAGGGAGCCGTGGCTACACCTTC. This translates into CASSIGPTGSRGYTF.

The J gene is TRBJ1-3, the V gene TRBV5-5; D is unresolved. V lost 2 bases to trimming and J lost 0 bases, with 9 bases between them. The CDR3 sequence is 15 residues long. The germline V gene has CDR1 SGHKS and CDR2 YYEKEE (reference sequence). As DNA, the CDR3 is TGTGCCAGCAGCTTATCCTCTCTCTCTGGAAACACCATATATTTT. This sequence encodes CASSLSSLSGNTIYF.

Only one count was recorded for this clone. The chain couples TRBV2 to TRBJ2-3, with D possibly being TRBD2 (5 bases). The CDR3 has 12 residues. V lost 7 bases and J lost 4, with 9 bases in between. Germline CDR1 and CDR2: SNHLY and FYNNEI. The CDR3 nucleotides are TGTGCCAGCACTAGAGCGGCAGATACGCAGTATTTT. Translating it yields CASTRAADTQYF.

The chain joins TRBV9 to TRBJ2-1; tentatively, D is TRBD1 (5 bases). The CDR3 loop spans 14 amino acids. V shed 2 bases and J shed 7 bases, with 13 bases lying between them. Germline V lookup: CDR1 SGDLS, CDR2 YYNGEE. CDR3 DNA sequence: TGTGCCAGCAGCGTCAGGGATCTCACGAATGAGCAGTTCTTC. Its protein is CASSVRDLTNEQFF.